One TCR beta chain is described in this entry. Its antigen is undetermined. This sample stems from a study of cytomegalovirus exposure and HLA in healthy donors. PCR primers comprised 60 Vbeta and 13 Jbeta primers. Method: immunoSEQ multiplex PCR; TCRdb's copy keeps in-frame clones and lacks some. The table has 100,000 to 150,000 clones, roughly 71% seen once. Points from the study as a whole: A later analysis reportedly found that, within productive TCRs, an Asian-associated ancestry cluster had fewer N-insertions than the mean observed across the roughly 610 donors.

The sample consisted of PBMCs. This receptor was identified in a woman aged 35 to 49 in good health and CMV-seropositive.

In DNA, the CDR3 is TGTGCCAGCAGCCCCCCTGCGGGGGGCACTGAAGCTTTCTTT. As protein: CASSPPAGGTEAFF. This chain uses TRBV9 with TRBJ1-1, with D possibly being TRBD1 (5 bases). V was shortened by 4 bases and J by 4 bases, with 14 bases between the two germline ends. Germline V gene sequence: CDR1 SGDLS, CDR2 YYNGEE. The CDR3 has 14 amino acids.